This TCR beta chain is drawn from a study of blood T cell repertoires in COVID-19. Study overall: Samples of COVID-19 (acute and convalescent) were obtained from the United States, Italy and Spain. PBMCs, B-cell-depleted T cells, or T cells were the source of the cDNA or gDNA that made up the material.

V was trimmed by 1 base and J by 0 bases, leaving 13 bases between them. Germline V lookup: CDR1 MNHEY, CDR2 SMNVEV (reference sequence). This CDR3 comprises 17 residues. Source study methods: Estimated nucleated cell counts came from reference gene primer amplification. The table came from immunoSEQ multiplex PCR; TCRdb's copy has only in-frame clones and leaves some out. From that table come the V and J calls and clone size; the DNA was used to work out D and trimming. The sample lists around 13,000 clones; around 90% were seen once. The rearrangement links TRBV27 to TRBJ2-1; D might be TRBD2 (5 bases). The sequenced sample was peripheral blood. The source of this sequence is a woman in her seventies with active COVID-19. The CDR3 spells CASSLFPSSLSYNEQFF. In DNA, the CDR3 is TGTGCCAGCAGTTTATTCCCTAGCAGCCTCTCCTACAATGAGCAGTTCTTC.